This TCR beta chain comes out of a study of PD-1 blockade in classical Hodgkin lymphoma. Whole-study findings and limits: Reported findings placed baseline TCR diversity lower in newly diagnosed patients (compared with healthy donors).

Produced via immunoSEQ multiplex PCR; TCRdb's table is partial and in-frame only. The profile shows more than 25,000 clones, 70% of them singletons. Germline assignment: CDR1 MNHEY and CDR2 SMNVEV (reference sequence). The trim removed 3 bases at V and 5 bases at J, leaving 15 bases unmatched. This CDR3 is 18 amino acids long. All trial patients relapsed after autologous stem cell transplantation. Notes on this clone: Its antigen is not identified.

Sequences were derived from peripheral blood mononuclear cells (PBMCs), sampled before the second cycle of nivolumab. The rearrangement links TRBV27 to TRBJ2-1; 8 bases map to TRBD1. This TCR was recovered from a human donor with classical Hodgkin lymphoma. The CDR3 bases are TGTGCCAGCAGTTTCATGTCATTCCGGGACAGGTACAACAATGAGCAGTTCTTC. Translation: CASSFMSFRDRYNNEQFF.